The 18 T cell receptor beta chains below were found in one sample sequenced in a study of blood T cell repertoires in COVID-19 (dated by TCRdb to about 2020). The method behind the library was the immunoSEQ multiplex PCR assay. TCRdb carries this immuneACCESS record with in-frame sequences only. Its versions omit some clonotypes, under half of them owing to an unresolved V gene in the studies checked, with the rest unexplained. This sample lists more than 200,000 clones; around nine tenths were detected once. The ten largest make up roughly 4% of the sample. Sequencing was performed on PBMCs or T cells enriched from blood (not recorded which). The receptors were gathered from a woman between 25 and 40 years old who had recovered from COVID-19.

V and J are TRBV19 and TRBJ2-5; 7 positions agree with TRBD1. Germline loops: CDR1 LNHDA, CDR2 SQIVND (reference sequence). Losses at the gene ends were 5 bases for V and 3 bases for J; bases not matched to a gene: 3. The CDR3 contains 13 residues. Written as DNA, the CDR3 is TGTGCCAGTAGTGATACAGGGGAAGAGACCCAGTACTTC. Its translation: CASSDTGEETQYF. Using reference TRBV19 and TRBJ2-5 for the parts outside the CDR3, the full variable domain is DGGITQSPKYLFRKEGQNVTLSCEQNLNHDAMYWYRQDPGQGLRLIYYSQIVNDFQKGDIAEGYSVSREKKESFPLTVTSAQKNPTAFYLCASSDTGEETQYFGPGTRLLVL.

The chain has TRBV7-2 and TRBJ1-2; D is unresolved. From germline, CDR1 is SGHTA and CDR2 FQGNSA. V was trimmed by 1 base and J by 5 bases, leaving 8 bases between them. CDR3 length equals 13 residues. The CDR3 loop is CASSLGAAYGYTF. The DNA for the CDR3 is TGTGCCAGCAGCTTAGGGGCAGCTTATGGCTACACCTTC.

DNA of the CDR3: TGCGCCAGCAGCGCCTCTTGGGGGGCGGGGGACTCCTACGAGCAGTACTTC. It codes for CASSASWGAGDSYEQYF. The chain combines TRBV5-1 with TRBJ2-7; tentatively, D is TRBD2 (7 bases). The germline gives CDR1 SGHRS, CDR2 YFSETQ. The V and J ends lost 4 bases and 0 bases respectively, with 20 bases between them. This CDR3 comprises 17 residues.

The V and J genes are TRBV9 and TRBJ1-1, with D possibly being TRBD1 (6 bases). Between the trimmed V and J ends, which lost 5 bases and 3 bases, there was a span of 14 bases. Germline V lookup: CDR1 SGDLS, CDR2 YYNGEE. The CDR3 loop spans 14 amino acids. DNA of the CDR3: TGTGCCAGCAGTAAGGACAGTATGTACACTGAAGCTTTCTTT. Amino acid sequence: CASSKDSMYTEAFF.

The CDR3 loop is CASSPFPGQGNTGELFF. The CDR3 nucleotides are TGTGCCAGCAGCCCCTTCCCGGGACAGGGGAACACCGGGGAGCTGTTTTTT. V gene TRBV11-3 combines with J gene TRBJ2-2, with 9 bases identical to TRBD1. V lost 5 bases, J lost 1 base, and 8 bases stayed unmatched. Germline lookup yields CDR1 SGHNT and CDR2 YENEEA. This CDR3 spans 17 amino acids.

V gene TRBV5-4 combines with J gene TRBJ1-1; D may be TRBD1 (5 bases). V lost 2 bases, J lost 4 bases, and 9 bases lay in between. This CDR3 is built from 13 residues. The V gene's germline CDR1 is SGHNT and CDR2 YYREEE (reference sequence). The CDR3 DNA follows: TGTGCCAGCAGCTTTTCGACAGCCACTGAAGCTTTCTTT. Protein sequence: CASSFSTATEAFF.

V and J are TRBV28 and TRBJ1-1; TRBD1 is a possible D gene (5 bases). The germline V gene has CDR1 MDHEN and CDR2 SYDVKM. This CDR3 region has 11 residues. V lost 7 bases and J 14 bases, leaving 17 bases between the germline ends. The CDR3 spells CASTVGGTSFF. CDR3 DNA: TGTGCCAGCACTGTTGGGGGGACGAGCTTCTTT.

The CDR3 spells CASSLRQRDNEQFF. The CDR3 DNA reads TGTGCCAGCAGCTTACGGCAGAGGGACAATGAGCAGTTCTTC. The chain carries TRBV11-2 and TRBJ2-1; D is perhaps TRBD2 (5 bases). CDR1 SGHAT and CDR2 FQNNGV come from the germline V gene. Between the trimmed V and J ends, which lost 2 bases and 5 bases, there was a span of 10 bases. This CDR3 region has 14 residues. Using reference TRBV11-2 and TRBJ2-1 for the parts outside the CDR3, the full variable domain is EAGVAQSPRYKIIEKRQSVAFWCNPISGHATLYWYQQILGQGPKLLIQFQNNGVVDDSQLPKDRFSAERLKGVDSTLKIQPAKLEDSAVYLCASSLRQRDNEQFFGPGTRLTVL.

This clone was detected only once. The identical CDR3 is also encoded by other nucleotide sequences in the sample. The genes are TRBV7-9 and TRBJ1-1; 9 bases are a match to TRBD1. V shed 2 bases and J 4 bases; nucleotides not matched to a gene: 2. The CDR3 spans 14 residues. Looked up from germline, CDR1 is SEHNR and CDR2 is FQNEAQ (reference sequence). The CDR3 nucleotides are TGTGCCAGCAGCTTACGACAGGGGGGCACTGAAGCTTTCTTT. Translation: CASSLRQGGTEAFF.

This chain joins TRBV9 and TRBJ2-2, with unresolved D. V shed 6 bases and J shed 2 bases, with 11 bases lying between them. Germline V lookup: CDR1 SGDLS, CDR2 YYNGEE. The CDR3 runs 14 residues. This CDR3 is CASNPTQNTGELFF. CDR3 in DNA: TGTGCCAGCAATCCTACGCAAAACACCGGGGAGCTGTTTTTT.

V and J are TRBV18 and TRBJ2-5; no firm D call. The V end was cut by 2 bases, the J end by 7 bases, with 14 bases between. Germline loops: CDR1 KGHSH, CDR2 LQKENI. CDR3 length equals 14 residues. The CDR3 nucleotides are TGTGCCAGCTCACCAGGCTACGCCCCAGGGACCCAGTACTTC. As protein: CASSPGYAPGTQYF.

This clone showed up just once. The CDR3 DNA follows: TGTGCCAGCACCCTGAGACCGGGGGTTGCCCACGAGCAGTACTTC. This translates into CASTLRPGVAHEQYF. The chain links TRBV5-6 to TRBJ2-7, with a tentative D call TRBD2 (6 bases). Trimming pared 6 bases from V and 5 bases from J, leaving 21 bases between. This CDR3 contains 15 residues. Per germline, CDR1 SGHDT and CDR2 YYEEEE.

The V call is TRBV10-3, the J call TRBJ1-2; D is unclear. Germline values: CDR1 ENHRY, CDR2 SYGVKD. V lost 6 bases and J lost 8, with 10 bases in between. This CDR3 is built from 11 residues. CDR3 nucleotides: TGTGCCATCAGCCCTTCTAGCGGCTACACCTTC. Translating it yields CAISPSSGYTF.

The CDR3 DNA reads as TGTGCCAGTAGTATGGGGCCGGGAGGGACTGGCTACACCTTC. Translated, it gives CASSMGPGGTGYTF. This chain joins TRBV19 and TRBJ1-2, with D perhaps TRBD1 (5 bases). V was cut by 3 bases and J by 7 bases, with 15 bases left in between. Germline-derived CDR1 and CDR2 are LNHDA and SQIVND (reference sequence). This CDR3 has 14 residues.

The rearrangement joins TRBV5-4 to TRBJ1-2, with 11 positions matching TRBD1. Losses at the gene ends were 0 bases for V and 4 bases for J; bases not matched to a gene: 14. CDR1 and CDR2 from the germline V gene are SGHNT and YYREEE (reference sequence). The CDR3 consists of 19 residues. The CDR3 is CASSLVRGTGGLRVYGYTF. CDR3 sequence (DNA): TGTGCCAGCAGCTTGGTTAGGGGGACAGGGGGACTGCGAGTCTATGGCTACACCTTC.

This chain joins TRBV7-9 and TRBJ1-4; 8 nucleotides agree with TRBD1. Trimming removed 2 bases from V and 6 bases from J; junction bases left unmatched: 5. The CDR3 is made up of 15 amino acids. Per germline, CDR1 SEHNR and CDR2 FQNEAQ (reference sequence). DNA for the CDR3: TGTGCCAGCAGCTTAATCACAGGGGGGCATGAAAAACTGTTTTTT. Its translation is CASSLITGGHEKLFF.

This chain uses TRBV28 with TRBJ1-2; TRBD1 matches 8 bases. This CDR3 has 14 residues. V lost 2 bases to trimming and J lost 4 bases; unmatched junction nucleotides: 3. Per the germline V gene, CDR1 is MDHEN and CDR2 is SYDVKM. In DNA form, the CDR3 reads TGTGCCAGCAGTTTAGGGGACAGGACCTATGGCTACACCTTC. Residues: CASSLGDRTYGYTF.

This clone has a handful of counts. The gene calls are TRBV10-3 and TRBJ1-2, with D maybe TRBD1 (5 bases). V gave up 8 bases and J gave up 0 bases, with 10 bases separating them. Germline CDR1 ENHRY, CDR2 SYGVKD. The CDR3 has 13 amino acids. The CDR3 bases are TGTGCCATCGCGGGGGGGGCTAACTATGGCTACACCTTC. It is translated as CAIAGGANYGYTF.